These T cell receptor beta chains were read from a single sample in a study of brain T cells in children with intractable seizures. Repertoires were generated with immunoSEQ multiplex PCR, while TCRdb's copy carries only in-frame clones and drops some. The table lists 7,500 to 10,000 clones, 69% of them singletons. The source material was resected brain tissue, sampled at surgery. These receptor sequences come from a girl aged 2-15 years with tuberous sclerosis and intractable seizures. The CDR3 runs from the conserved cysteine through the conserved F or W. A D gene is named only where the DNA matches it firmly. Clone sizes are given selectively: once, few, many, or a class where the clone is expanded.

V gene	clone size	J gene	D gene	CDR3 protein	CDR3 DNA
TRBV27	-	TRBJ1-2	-	CASRRRLSPSGSAYGYTF	TGTGCCAGCCGTCGACGCCTCTCCCCCTCAGGATCCGCCTATGGCTACACCTTC
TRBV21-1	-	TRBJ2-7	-	CASSKVPGLIEQYF	TGTGCCAGCAGCAAAGTTCCTGGTCTAATCGAGCAGTACTTC
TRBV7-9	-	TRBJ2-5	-	CASSLNVETQYF	TGTGCCAGCAGCTTAAATGTGGAGACCCAGTACTTC
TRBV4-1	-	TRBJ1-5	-	CASSQSEDSSNPNQPQHF	TGCGCCAGCAGCCAATCAGAGGATTCGAGCAACCCCAATCAGCCCCAGCATTTT
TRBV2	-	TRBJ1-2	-	CASSVGLLKANYGYTF	TGTGCCAGCAGTGTGGGTCTACTGAAAGCTAACTATGGCTACACCTTC
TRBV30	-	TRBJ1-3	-	CASSRTVPGNTIYF	TGTGCCTCCTCACGGACAGTCCCTGGAAACACCATATATTTT
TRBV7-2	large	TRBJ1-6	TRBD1	CASSLGQGGLNSPLHF	TGTGCCAGCAGCCTCGGACAGGGGGGATTAAATTCACCCCTCCACTTT
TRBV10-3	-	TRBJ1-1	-	CAISESRRTVGAVNTEAFF	TGTGCCATCAGTGAGTCCAGAAGAACCGTAGGGGCGGTGAACACTGAAGCTTTCTTT
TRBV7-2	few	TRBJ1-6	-	CASSLKGSYNSPLHF	TGTGCCAGCAGCTTAAAGGGTTCCTATAATTCACCCCTCCACTTT
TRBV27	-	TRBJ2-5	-	CASSFLGLQETQYF	TGTGCCAGCAGTTTTTTGGGCCTCCAAGAGACCCAGTACTTC
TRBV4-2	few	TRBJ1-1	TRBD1	CASSQDRRRGSQDAEAFF	TGTGCCAGCAGCCAAGATAGGCGCAGGGGGTCGCAAGACGCTGAAGCTTTCTTT
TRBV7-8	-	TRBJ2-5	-	CASSLRGLGTQYF	TGTGCCAGCAGCTTAAGGGGTCTTGGGACCCAGTACTTC
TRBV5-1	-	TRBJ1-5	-	CASSLGVGDLNQPQHF	TGCGCCAGCAGCTTGGGTGTCGGTGACTTAAATCAGCCCCAGCATTTT
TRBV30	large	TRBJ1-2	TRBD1	CAWRAGTGSDGYTF	TGTGCCTGGAGGGCCGGGACAGGGTCTGATGGCTACACCTTC
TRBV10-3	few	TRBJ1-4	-	CAISESIKAPGEEKLFF	TGTGCCATCAGTGAGTCGATCAAGGCCCCCGGGGAGGAAAAACTGTTTTTT
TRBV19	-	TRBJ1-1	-	CASFREMNTEAFF	TGTGCCAGTTTTCGAGAGATGAACACTGAAGCTTTCTTT
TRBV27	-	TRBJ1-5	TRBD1	CASSLSLTGMGNQPQHF	TGTGCCAGCAGTTTATCGTTGACAGGGATGGGGAATCAGCCCCAGCATTTT
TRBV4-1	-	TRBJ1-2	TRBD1	CASSHPFGQGANYGYTF	TGCGCCAGCAGCCACCCCTTCGGACAGGGCGCGAACTATGGCTACACCTTC
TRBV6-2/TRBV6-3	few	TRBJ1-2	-	CASSYSPLARTAQGYTF	TGTGCCAGCAGTTACTCGCCCCTGGCCCGGACAGCTCAAGGCTACACCTTC
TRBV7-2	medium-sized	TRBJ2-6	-	CASSASPGSGANVLTF	TGTGCCAGCAGCGCCTCCCCAGGATCCGGGGCCAACGTCCTGACTTTC